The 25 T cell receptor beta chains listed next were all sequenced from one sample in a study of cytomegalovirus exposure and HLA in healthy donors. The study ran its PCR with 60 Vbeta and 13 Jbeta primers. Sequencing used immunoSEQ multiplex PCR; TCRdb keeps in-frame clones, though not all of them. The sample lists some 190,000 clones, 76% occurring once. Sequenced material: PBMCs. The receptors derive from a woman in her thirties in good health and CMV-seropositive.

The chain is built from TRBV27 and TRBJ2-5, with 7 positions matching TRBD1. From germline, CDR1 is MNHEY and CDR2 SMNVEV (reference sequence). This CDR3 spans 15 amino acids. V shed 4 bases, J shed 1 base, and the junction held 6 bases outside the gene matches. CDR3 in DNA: TGTGCCAGCAGTTCCTGGGACAGCCTCCAAGAGACCCAGTACTTC. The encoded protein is CASSSWDSLQETQYF.

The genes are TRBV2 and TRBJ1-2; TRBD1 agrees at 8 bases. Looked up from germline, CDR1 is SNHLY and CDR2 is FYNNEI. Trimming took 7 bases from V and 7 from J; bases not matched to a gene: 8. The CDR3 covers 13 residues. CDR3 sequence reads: CASILGQELGYTF. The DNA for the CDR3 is TGTGCCAGCATTCTGGGACAGGAGCTTGGCTACACCTTC.

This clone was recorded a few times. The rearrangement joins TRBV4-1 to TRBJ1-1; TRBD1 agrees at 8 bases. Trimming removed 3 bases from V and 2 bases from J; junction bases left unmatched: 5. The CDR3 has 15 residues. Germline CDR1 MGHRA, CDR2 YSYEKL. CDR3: CASSQTTGANTEAFF. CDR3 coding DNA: TGCGCCAGCAGCCAGACGACAGGGGCAAACACTGAAGCTTTCTTT.

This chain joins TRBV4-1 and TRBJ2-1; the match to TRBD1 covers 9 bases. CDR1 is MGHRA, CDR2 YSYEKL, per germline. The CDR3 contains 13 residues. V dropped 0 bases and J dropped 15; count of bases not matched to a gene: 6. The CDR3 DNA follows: TGCGCCAGCAGCCAAGATCGGGGGACAGGGATGTTCTTC. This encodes CASSQDRGTGMFF.

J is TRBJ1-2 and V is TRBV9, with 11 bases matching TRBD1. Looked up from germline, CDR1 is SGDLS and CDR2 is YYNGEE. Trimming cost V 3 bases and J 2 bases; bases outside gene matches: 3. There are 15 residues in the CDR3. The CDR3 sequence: CASSDWDRGNYGYTF. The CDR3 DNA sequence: TGTGCCAGCAGCGATTGGGACAGGGGGAACTATGGCTACACCTTC.

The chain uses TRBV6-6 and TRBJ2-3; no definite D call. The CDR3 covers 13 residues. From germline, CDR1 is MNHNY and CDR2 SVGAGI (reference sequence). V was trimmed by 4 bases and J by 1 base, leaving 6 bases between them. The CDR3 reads CASSSPGTDTQYF. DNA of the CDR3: TGTGCCAGCAGTTCCCCCGGCACAGATACGCAGTATTTT.

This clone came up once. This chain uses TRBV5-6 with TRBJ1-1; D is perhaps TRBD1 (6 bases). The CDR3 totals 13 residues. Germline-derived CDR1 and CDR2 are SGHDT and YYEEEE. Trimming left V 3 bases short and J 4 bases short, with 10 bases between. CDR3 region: CASSCPRGTEAFF. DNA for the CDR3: TGTGCCAGCAGCTGCCCCAGGGGCACTGAAGCTTTCTTT.

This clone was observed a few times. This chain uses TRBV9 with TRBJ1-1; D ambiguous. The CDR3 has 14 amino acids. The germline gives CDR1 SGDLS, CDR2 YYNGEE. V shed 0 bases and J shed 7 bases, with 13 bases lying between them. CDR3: CASSVGGRPDEAFF. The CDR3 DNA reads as TGTGCCAGCAGCGTAGGCGGGCGTCCCGATGAAGCTTTCTTT.

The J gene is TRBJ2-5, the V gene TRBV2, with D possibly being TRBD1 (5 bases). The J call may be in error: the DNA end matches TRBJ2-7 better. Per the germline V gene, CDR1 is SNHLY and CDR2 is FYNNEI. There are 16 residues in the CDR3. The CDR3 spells CASSEVGRVTPYEQYF. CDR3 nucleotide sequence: TGTGCCAGCAGTGAAGTGGGCAGGGTGACCCCCTACGAGCAGTACTTC.

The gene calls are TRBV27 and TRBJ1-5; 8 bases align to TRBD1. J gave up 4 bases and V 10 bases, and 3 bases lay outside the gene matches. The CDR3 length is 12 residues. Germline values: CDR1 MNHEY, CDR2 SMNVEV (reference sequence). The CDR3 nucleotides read TGTGCCACCAGACAGGGGAATCAGCCCCAGCATTTT. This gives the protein CATRQGNQPQHF.

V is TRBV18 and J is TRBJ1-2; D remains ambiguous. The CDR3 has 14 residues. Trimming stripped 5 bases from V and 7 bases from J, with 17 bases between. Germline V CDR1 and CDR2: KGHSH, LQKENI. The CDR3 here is CASSIARVRIGYTF. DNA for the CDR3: TGTGCCAGCTCAATTGCGAGGGTCCGAATTGGCTACACCTTC.

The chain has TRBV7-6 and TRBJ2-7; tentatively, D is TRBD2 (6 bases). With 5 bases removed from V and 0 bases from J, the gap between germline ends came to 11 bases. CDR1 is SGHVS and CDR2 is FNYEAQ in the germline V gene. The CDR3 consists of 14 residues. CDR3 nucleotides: TGTGCCAGCAGCGCGGGACGGAGCTCCTACGAGCAGTACTTC. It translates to CASSAGRSSYEQYF.

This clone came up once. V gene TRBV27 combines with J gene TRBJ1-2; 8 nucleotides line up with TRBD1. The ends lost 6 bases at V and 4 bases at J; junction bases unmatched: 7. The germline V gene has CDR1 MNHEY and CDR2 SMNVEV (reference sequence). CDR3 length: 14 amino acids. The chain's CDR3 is CASRKQGQGYGYTF. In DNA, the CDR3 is TGTGCCAGCAGAAAACAAGGACAGGGCTATGGCTACACCTTC.

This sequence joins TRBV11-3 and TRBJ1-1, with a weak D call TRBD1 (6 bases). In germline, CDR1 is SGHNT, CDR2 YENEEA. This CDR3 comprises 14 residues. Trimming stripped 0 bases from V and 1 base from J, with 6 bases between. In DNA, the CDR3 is TGTGCCAGCAGCTTAGAGGGGGCGAACACTGAAGCTTTCTTT. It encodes CASSLEGANTEAFF.

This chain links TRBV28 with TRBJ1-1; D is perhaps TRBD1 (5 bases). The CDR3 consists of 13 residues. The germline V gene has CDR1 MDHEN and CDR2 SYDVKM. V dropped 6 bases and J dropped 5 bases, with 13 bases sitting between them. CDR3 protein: CASRLLGGTEAFF. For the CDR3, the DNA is TGTGCCAGCAGACTCTTGGGGGGAACTGAAGCTTTCTTT.

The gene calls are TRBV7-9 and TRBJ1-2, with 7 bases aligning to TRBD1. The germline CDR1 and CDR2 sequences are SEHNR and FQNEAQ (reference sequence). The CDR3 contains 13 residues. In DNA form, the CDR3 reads TGTTCCATATTCGGACAGGCGACCTATGGCTACACCTTC. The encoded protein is CSIFGQATYGYTF.

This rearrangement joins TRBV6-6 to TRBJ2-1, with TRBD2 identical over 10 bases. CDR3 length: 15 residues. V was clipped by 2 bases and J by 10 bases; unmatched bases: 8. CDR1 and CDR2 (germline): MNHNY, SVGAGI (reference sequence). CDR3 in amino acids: CASSYSGGAPGEQFF. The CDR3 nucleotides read TGTGCCAGCAGTTACAGCGGGGGGGCTCCGGGCGAGCAGTTCTTC.

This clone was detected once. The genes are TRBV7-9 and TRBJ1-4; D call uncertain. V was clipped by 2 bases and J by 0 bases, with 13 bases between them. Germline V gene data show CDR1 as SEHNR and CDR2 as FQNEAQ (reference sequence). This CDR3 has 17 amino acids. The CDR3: CASSLIAVGATNEKLFF. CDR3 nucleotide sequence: TGTGCCAGCAGCTTAATAGCAGTTGGAGCAACTAATGAAAAACTGTTTTTT.

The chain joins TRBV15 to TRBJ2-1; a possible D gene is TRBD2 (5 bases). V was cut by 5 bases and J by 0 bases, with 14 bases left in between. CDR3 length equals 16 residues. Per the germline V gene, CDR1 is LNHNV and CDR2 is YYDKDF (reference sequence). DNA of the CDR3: TGTGCCACCAGCGGCCCCGAGGCGGGCTCCTACAATGAGCAGTTCTTC. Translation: CATSGPEAGSYNEQFF.

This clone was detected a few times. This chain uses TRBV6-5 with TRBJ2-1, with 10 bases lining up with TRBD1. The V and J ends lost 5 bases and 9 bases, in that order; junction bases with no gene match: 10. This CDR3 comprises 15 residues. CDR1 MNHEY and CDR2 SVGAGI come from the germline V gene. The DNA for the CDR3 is TGTGCCAGCAGTCTCGCGGGACAGGGGATGGGTGAGCAGTTCTTC. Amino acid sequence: CASSLAGQGMGEQFF.

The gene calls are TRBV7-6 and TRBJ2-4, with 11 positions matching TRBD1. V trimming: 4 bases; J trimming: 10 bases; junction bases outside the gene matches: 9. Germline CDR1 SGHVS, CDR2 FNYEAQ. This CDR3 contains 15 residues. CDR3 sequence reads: CASSSGQGALGIQYF. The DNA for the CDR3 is TGTGCCAGCAGCTCAGGACAGGGGGCGTTAGGTATTCAGTACTTC.

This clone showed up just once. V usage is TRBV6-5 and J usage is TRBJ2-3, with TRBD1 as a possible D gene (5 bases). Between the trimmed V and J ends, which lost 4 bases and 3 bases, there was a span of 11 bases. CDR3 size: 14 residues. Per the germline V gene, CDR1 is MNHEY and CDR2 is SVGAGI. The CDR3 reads CASSFQGETDTQYF. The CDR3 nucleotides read TGTGCCAGCAGTTTCCAAGGGGAAACAGATACGCAGTATTTT.

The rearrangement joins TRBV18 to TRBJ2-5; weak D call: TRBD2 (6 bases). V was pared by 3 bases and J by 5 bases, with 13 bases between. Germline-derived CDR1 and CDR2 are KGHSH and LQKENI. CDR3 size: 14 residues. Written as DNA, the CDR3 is TGTGCCAGCTCACCTGGGGTGGAGGGGGAGACCCAGTACTTC. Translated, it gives CASSPGVEGETQYF.

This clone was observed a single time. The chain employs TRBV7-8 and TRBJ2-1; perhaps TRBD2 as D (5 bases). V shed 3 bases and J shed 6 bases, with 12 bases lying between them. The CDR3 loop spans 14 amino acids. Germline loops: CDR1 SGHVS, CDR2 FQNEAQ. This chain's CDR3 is CASSFGINGNEQFF. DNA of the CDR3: TGTGCCAGCAGCTTCGGGATCAACGGCAATGAGCAGTTCTTC.

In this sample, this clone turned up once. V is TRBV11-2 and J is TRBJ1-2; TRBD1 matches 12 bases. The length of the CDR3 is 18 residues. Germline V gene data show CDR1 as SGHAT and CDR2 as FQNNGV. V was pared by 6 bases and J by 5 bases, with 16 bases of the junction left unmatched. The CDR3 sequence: CASRANRDRGLGVYGYTF. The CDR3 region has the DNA TGTGCCAGCAGAGCCAACCGGGACAGGGGGCTCGGTGTATATGGCTACACCTTC.